This T cell receptor beta chain was sequenced during a study of T cell changes during pregnancy in multiple sclerosis. This table comes from immunoSEQ multiplex PCR, and its TCRdb copy is limited to in-frame clones, with some not included. The sample has under 65,000 clones; 93% are singletons. Germline assignment: CDR1 MDHEN and CDR2 SYDVKM. The CDR3 consists of 13 residues. Trimming removed 3 bases from V and 3 bases from J, with 9 bases in between. Material: CD8+ T cells from peripheral blood mononuclear cells, obtained in the second trimester of pregnancy. This receptor was obtained from a female donor with multiple sclerosis, enrolled in a pregnancy study. V usage is TRBV28 and J usage is TRBJ2-7, with no clear D. The CDR3 loop reads CASSFSRYYEQYF. CDR3 nucleotides: TGTGCCAGCAGTTTTTCGAGATACTACGAGCAGTACTTC.